These 8 T cell receptor beta chains were sequenced from one sample in a study of cytomegalovirus exposure and HLA in healthy donors. Only in-frame clones appear in the TCRdb table, and some are missing; sequencing was by immunoSEQ multiplex PCR. The data show some 69,000 clones, with roughly 96% seen just once and around 2.2% held by the top ten. Sequencing was performed on PBMCs. The receptors were sampled from a man between 18 and 29 years old in good health and CMV-seronegative.

The chain has TRBV4-1 and TRBJ1-1; possibly TRBD1 for D (5 bases). Deletions cut 0 bases from V and 5 bases from J, with 22 bases between. The CDR3 extends over 18 amino acids. The germline V gene encodes CDR1 MGHRA and CDR2 YSYEKL. The CDR3 DNA follows: TGCGCCAGCAGCCAAGAAGTGTTTGTCGATGGGGCGCAGACTGAAGCTTTCTTT. Encoded protein: CASSQEVFVDGAQTEAFF.

The chain employs TRBV19 and TRBJ1-5; D ambiguous. CDR1 and CDR2 (germline): LNHDA, SQIVND (reference sequence). The CDR3 sequence is 14 residues long. The V end was cut by 3 bases, the J end by 1 base, with 7 bases between. The CDR3 nucleotides are TGTGCCAGTAGTATCGTTCGGAGCAATCAGCCCCAGCATTTT. This encodes CASSIVRSNQPQHF.

J is TRBJ1-1 and V is TRBV19; D may be TRBD1 (5 bases). V was clipped by 0 bases and J by 10 bases, with 9 bases between them. Germline V gives CDR1 LNHDA, CDR2 SQIVND (reference sequence). The CDR3 totals 12 residues. Here the CDR3 DNA reads TGTGCCAGTAGTATAGATTGGGGGGTAGCTTTCTTT. It translates to CASSIDWGVAFF.

The chain has TRBV6-5 and TRBJ2-7; 9 nucleotides agree with TRBD1. The J segment lost 7 bases and the V segment lost 8 bases, leaving 12 bases of the junction unmatched. Germline CDR1 and CDR2: MNHEY and SVGAGI. The CDR3 is 14 amino acids. CDR3 coding DNA: TGTGCCAGCTTCTCGGGACAGGGAACGAAGGAGCAGTACTTC. This sequence encodes CASFSGQGTKEQYF.

This chain connects TRBV4-2 to TRBJ2-5, with TRBD2 matching 7 bases. From germline, CDR1 is LGHNA and CDR2 YNFKEQ. CDR3 length: 22 residues. The ends lost 0 bases at V and 1 base at J; junction bases unmatched: 23. In nucleotides, the CDR3 is TGTGCCAGCAGCCAAGATCTGTGGATTGGGGTCAGCTGGACTAGTGTCCAAGAGACCCAGTACTTC. This translates into CASSQDLWIGVSWTSVQETQYF.

The chain links TRBV7-2 to TRBJ1-5; D is perhaps TRBD1 (6 bases). Trimming took off 5 bases at V and 9 bases at J, with 20 bases between the two ends. Germline-derived CDR1 and CDR2 are SGHTA and FQGNSA. The CDR3 is 15 amino acids. The CDR3, as DNA: TGTGCCAGCAGCGAAAACAGGGTAGGGAACCGGCCCCAGCATTTT. This encodes CASSENRVGNRPQHF.

The rearrangement uses TRBV29-1 and TRBJ1-1; tentative D call: TRBD1 (5 bases). CDR1 SQVTM and CDR2 ANQGSEA come from the germline V gene. The CDR3 spans 13 residues. The V gene lost 7 bases and the J gene lost 4 bases, with 16 bases spanning the gap. The CDR3 DNA is TGCAGCGCCCGCGGCAGGGAGGGCACTGAAGCTTTCTTT. Translated: CSARGREGTEAFF.

V and J are TRBV7-9 and TRBJ2-1; TRBD2 aligns across 7 bases. This CDR3 comprises 15 residues. The germline V gene has CDR1 SEHNR and CDR2 FQNEAQ (reference sequence). V dropped 1 base and J dropped 6; count of bases not matched to a gene: 6. The CDR3 DNA reads TGTGCCAGCAGCTTAGGCGGGGGTTACGGCAATGAGCAGTTCTTC. This gives the protein CASSLGGGYGNEQFF.